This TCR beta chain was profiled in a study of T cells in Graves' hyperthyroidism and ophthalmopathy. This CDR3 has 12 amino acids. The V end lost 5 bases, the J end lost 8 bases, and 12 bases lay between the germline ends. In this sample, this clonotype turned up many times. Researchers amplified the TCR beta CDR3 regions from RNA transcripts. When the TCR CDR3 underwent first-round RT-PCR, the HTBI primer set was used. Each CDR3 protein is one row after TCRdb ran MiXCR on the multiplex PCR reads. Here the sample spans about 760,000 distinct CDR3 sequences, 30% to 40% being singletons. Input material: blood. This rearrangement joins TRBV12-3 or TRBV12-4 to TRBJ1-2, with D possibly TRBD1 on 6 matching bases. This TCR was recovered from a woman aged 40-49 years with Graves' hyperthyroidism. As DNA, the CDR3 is TGTGCCAGCAGTGCGAACAGGGCCGGCTACACCTTC. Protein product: CASSANRAGYTF.